This T cell receptor beta chain was found in a study of T-cell memory formation after mild COVID-19. Study-wide findings and caveats: Still unconfirmed is whether the second-wave clones peaking on day 37 recognized SARS-CoV-2. The study detected some responding clones in pre-infection memory, suggesting cross-reactive memory joined.

The CDR3 runs 16 residues. V was clipped by 0 bases and J by 3 bases; unmatched bases: 8. Germline CDR1 is SGHDN and CDR2 is FVKESK. A remark on this clonotype: Its specificity is unknown.

Constant-segment-primed 5'RACE gave TCR alpha and TCR beta cDNA libraries with sample barcodes and UMIs. Via MiXCR, TCRdb re-called the 5' RACE reads, giving one row per CDR3 protein. The repertoire includes some 280,000 distinct CDR3 sequences, 16% of them detected once, and roughly 23% sits in the top ten. The clonotype was recovered from a young man who had mild COVID-19 (a few samples of this study predate the infection). Cell type and time point are not known. The V and J genes are TRBV14 and TRBJ2-7; 7 bases match TRBD2. Source material: PBMCs or a T cell subset sorted from them (not recorded which). The CDR3 protein is CASSQDRFGGGYEQYF. The CDR3 region has the DNA TGTGCCAGCAGCCAAGATCGCTTCGGCGGGGGCTACGAGCAGTACTTC.